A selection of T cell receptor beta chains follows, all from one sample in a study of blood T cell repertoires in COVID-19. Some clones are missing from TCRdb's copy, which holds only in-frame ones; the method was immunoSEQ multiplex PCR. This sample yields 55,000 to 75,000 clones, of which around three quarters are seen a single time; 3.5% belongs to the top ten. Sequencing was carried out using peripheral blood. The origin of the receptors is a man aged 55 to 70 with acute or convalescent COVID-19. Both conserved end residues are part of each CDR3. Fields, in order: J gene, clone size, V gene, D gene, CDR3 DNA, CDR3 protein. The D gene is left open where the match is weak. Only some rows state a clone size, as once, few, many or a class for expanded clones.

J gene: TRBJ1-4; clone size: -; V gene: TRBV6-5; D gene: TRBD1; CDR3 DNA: TGTGCCAGCAGTTCCGCAGGCCAGGGGGGTGAAAAACTGTTTTTT; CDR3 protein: CASSSAGQGGEKLFF
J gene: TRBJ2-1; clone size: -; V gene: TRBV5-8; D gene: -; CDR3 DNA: TGTGCCAGCAGGCTGGCCCTCCTCAATGAGCAGTTCTTC; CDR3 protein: CASRLALLNEQFF
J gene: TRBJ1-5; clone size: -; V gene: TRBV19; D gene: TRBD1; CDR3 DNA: TGTGCCAGTATGGACAGGGGCAATCAGCCCCAGCATTTT; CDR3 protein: CASMDRGNQPQHF
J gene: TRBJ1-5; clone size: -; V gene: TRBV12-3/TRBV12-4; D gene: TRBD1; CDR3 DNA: TGTGCCAGCAGTCAGGGGGAGGTACTACCCCAGCATTTT; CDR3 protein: CASSQGEVLPQHF
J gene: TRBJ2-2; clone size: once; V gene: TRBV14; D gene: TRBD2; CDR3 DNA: TGTGCCAGCAGTGGAGGGAGGGCCAATATCGGGGAGCTGTTTTTT; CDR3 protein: CASSGGRANIGELFF
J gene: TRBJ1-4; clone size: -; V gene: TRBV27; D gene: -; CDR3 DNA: TGTGCCAGCAGTTTTAAGGGGTCGGGTAATGAAAAACTGTTTTTT; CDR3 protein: CASSFKGSGNEKLFF
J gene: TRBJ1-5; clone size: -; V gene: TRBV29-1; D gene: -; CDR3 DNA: TGCAGCGTTGAGTCGGGGGTTGGTCAGCCCCAGCATTTT; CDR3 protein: CSVESGVGQPQHF
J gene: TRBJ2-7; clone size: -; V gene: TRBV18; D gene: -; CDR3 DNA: TGTGCCAGCTCACCACCGCAGGGATGGAACGAGCAGTACTTC; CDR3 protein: CASSPPQGWNEQYF
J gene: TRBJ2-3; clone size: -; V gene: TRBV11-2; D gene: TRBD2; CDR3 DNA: TGTGCCAGCAGCTCCCGCGCGGGGGGGGCCACAGATACGCAGTATTTT; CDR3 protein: CASSSRAGGATDTQYF
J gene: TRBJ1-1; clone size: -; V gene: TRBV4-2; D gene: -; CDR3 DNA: TGTGCCAGCAGCCCCCAGACCGGGACATCCTACACTGAAGCTTTCTTT; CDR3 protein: CASSPQTGTSYTEAFF
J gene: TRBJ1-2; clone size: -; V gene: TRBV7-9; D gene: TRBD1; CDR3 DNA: TGTGCCAGCAGCGACGGACAGGGCAACTATGGCTACACCTTC; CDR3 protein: CASSDGQGNYGYTF
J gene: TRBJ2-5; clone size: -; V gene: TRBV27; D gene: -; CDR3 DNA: TGTGCCAGCAGTGAGCCAGGCCTCTGGGAGACCCAGTACTTC; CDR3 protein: CASSEPGLWETQYF
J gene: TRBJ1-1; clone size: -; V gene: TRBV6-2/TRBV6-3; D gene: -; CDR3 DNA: TGTGCCAGCAGTTATCGAGTAGGGGTCACTGAAGCTTTCTTT; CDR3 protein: CASSYRVGVTEAFF
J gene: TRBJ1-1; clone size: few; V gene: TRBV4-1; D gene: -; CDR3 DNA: TGCGCCAGCAGCCAAGTAATAATTCGGGGAGGGGGGAACACTGAAGCTTTCTTT; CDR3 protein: CASSQVIIRGGGNTEAFF
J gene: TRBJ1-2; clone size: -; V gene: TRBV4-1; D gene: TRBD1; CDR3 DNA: TGCGCCAGCAGCCAAGCTGCAGGGGGAGACTATGGCTACACCTTC; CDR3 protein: CASSQAAGGDYGYTF
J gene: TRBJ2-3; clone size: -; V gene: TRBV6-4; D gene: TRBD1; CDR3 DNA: TGTGCCAGCAGTGACGGGACAGGTTCAAGTACGCAGTATTTT; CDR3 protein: CASSDGTGSSTQYF
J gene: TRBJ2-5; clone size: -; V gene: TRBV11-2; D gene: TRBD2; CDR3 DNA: TGTGCCAGCAGCACGCGGGAGACCCGGGAGACCCAGTACTTC; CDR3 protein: CASSTRETRETQYF
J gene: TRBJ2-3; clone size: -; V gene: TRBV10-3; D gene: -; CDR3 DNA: TGTGCCATCAGTGAGTCTGCCGGGTCCTCCACAGATACGCAGTATTTT; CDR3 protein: CAISESAGSSTDTQYF
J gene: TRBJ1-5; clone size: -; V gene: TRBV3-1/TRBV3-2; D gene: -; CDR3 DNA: TGTGCCAGCAGCCAAGGGCTCAACGGGTACAATCAGCCCCAGCATTTT; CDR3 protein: CASSQGLNGYNQPQHF
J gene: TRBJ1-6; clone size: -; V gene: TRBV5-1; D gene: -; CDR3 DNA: TGCGCCAGCAGCTTGCGACCAGGGGATAATTCACCCCTCCACTTT; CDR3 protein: CASSLRPGDNSPLHF
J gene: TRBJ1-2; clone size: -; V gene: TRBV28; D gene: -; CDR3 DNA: TGTGCCAGCAGCGAACCCGGACCCACGAGGGGGTATGGCTACACCTTC; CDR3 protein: CASSEPGPTRGYGYTF
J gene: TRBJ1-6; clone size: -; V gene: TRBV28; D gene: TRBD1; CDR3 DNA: TGTGCCAGCAGTTCCGGACAGGGAAATTCACCCCTCCACTTT; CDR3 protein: CASSSGQGNSPLHF
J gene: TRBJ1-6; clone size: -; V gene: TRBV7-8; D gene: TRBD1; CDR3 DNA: TGTGCCAGCAGCTTAGTCGACAGGGGGAAATCACCCCTCCACTTT; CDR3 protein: CASSLVDRGKSPLHF
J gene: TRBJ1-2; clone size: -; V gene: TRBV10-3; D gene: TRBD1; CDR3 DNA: TGTGCCATCAGTGACCGTGGGCAGGGGGCTGACGGCTACACCTTC; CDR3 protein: CAISDRGQGADGYTF
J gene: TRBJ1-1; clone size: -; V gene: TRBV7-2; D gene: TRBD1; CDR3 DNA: TGTGCCAGCAGCTTTCGGACAGGGGGCACTGAAGCTTTCTTT; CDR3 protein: CASSFRTGGTEAFF
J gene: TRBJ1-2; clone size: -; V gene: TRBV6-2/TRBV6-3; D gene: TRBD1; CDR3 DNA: TGTGCCAGCAGCGGACAGGGGTATGGCTACACCTTC; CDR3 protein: CASSGQGYGYTF
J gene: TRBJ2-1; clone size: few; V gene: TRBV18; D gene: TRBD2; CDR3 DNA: TGTGCCAGCTCACCGACTAGCGGGAATTACAATGAGCAGTTCTTC; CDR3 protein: CASSPTSGNYNEQFF
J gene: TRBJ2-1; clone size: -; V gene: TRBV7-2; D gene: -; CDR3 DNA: TGTGCCAGCAGCTTAAGCCGGGACTTTAACTACAATGAGCAGTTCTTC; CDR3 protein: CASSLSRDFNYNEQFF
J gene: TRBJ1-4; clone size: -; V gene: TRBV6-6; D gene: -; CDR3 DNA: TGTGCCAGCAGTAAAGGGAGGACTAATGAAAAACTGTTTTTT; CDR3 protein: CASSKGRTNEKLFF
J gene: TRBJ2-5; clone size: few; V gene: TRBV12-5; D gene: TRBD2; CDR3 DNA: TGTGCTAGTTCCCCGGGTAACCGGGGGGGCATAGAGACCCAGTACTTC; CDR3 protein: CASSPGNRGGIETQYF
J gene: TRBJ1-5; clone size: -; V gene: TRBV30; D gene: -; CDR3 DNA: TGTGCCTGGGGCCCCGGGACAAGTAGCAATCAGCCCCAGCATTTT; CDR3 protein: CAWGPGTSSNQPQHF
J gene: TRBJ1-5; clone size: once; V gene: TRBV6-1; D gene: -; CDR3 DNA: TGTGCCAGCAGTGAAGAGCTAGGTCAGCCCCAGCATTTT; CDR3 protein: CASSEELGQPQHF
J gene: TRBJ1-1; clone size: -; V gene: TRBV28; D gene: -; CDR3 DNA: TGTGCCAGCAGTCTTCCAGCGGGGGCAGGAACTGAAGCTTTCTTT; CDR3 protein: CASSLPAGAGTEAFF
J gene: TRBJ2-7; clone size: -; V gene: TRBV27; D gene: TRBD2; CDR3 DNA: TGTGCCAGCTATAGACTAGCGGGAGGACTCTCCTACGAGCAGTACTTC; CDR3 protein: CASYRLAGGLSYEQYF
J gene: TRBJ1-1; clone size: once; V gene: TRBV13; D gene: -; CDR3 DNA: TGTGCCAGCAGCCGTCGTGGGGCGAACACTGAAGCTTTCTTT; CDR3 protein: CASSRRGANTEAFF
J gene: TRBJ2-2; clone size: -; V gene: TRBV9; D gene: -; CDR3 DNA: TGTGCCAGCAGCGCATTACAACCTGAGGCCGGGGAGCTGTTTTTT; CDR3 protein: CASSALQPEAGELFF
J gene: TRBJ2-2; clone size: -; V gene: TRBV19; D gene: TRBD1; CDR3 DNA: TGTGCCAGTAGTTTGAGGGACAGTGCCCGGGAGCTGTTTTTT; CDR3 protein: CASSLRDSARELFF
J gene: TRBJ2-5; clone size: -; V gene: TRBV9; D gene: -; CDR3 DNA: TGTGCCAGCAGCGTAGCTATGCGGGATGTAGAGACCCAGTACTTC; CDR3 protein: CASSVAMRDVETQYF
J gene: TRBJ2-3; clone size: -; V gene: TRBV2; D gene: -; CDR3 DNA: TGTGCCAGCAGTTCGCAACCAACAGGCACAGATACGCAGTATTTT; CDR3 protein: CASSSQPTGTDTQYF
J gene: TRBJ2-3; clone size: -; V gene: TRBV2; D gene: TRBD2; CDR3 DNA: TGTGCCAGCAGTTATTCCCCGGGACTAGCGGGAGGGCCAGAAGGCACAGATACGCAGTATTTT; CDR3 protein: CASSYSPGLAGGPEGTDTQYF
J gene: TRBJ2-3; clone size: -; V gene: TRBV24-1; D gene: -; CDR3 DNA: TGTGCCACCAGTGATTCACAGGGCTATGGAGATACGCAGTATTTT; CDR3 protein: CATSDSQGYGDTQYF
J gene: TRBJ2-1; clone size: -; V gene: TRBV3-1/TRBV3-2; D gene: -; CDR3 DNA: TGTGCCAGCAGCCAAGGGACTATCGGGACCGACGAATCGCAGTTCTTC; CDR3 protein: CASSQGTIGTDESQFF
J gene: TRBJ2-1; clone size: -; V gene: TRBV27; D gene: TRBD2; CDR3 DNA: TGTGCCAGCAGTTTATTAGCGGGACCCCGCAATGAGCAGTTCTTC; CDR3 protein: CASSLLAGPRNEQFF
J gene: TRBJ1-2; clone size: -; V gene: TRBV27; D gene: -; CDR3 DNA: TGTGCCAGCAGTTTTCGACAGGCAGGTGATACTGGCTACACCTTC; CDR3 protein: CASSFRQAGDTGYTF
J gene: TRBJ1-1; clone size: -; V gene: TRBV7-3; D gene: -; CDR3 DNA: TGTGCCAGCAGCTTAATCGAGGGAACGGAAGCTTTCTTT; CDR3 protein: CASSLIEGTEAFF
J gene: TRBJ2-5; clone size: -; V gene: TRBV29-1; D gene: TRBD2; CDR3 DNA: TGCAGCGCCGTTAGCGGGAAGGAGACCCAGTACTTC; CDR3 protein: CSAVSGKETQYF
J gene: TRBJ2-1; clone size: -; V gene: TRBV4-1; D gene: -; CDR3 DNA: TGCGCCAGCAGCCAGCCTGTGTTAGCGAAAACAAATGAGCAGTTCTTC; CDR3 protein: CASSQPVLAKTNEQFF
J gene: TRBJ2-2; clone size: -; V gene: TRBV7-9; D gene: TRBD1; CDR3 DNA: TGTGCCAGCAGCAGGCCGGGACAGGGGGCGTCCGGGGAGCTGTTTTTT; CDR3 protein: CASSRPGQGASGELFF
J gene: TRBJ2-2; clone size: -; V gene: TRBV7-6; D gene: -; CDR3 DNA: TGTGCCAGCAGTTGGGACTCCAACACCGGGGAGCTGTTTTTT; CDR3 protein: CASSWDSNTGELFF
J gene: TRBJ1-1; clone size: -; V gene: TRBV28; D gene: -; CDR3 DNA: TGTGCCAGCAGTCCCTGGCCCCTGGACACTGAAGCTTTCTTT; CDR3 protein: CASSPWPLDTEAFF
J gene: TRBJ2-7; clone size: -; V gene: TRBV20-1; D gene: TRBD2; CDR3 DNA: TGCAGTGCTAGTCGTGCGGGAGGGCCTAACGAGCAGTACTTC; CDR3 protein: CSASRAGGPNEQYF
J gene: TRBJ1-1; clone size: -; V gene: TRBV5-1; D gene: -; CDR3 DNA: TGCGCCAGCAGCCCCGGGGGGGGGTACAACACTGAAGCTTTCTTT; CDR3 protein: CASSPGGGYNTEAFF
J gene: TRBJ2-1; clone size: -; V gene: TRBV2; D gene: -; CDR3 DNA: TGTGCCAGCAGTGAGGAGGCAGCGAATGAGCAGTTCTTC; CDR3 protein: CASSEEAANEQFF
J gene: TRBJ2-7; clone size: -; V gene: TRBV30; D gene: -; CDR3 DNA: TGTGCCGCAGAAACAGCCTACGAGCAGTACTTC; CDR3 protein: CAAETAYEQYF
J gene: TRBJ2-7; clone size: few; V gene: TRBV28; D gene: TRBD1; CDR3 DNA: TGTGCCAGCAGTTCCCCGGGACAGGCCCAAGGGGGCTACGAGCAGTACTTC; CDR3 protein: CASSSPGQAQGGYEQYF
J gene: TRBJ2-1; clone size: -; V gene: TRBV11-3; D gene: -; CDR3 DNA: TGTGCCAGCAGCTTAGCTGCGGATGAGCAGTTCTTC; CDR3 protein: CASSLAADEQFF
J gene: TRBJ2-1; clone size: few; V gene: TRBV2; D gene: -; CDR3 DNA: TGTGCCAGCAGTGAAGCAGTGAAGGAGGCCTACAATGAGCAGTTCTTC; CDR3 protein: CASSEAVKEAYNEQFF
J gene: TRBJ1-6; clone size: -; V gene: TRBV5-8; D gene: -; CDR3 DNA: TGTGCCAGCAGCCTTCTGGGACTGTATAATTCACCCCTCCACTTT; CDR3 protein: CASSLLGLYNSPLHF
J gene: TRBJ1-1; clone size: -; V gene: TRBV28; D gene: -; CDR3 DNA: TGTGCCAGCAGGTCGTTGGGAGGGGCAACTGAAGCTTTCTTT; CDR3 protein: CASRSLGGATEAFF